This TCR beta chain is from a study of glioma-infiltrating T cells. The iRepertoire nested amplicon-rescue multiplex PCR amplified TCR alpha and beta CDR3s from RNA. One-step reverse transcription and amplification started from approximately 100-400 ng of tissue mRNA or PBMC total RNA. TCRdb itself ran the multiplex PCR reads through MiXCR, one entry per CDR3 protein. This repertoire shows some 180,000 distinct CDR3 sequences, 32% found once; its top ten account for 20% to 25%. The CDR3 is 17 amino acids. Germline lookup yields CDR1 MNHNY and CDR2 SVGAGI (reference sequence). Study findings and constraints: Tissue and blood shared very few CDR3 sequences. Gliomas, especially low-grade, showed above-expected tissue-blood divergence; non-neoplastic patients showed below.

Notes on this clonotype: Its antigen remains unknown. Sequence at one end of the junction differs from germline and may be a read error.

The TCR originated in a human donor with low-grade glioma or glioblastoma, undergoing nonglioma brain surgery, or in good health (not recorded which). Sequencing was performed on glioma tissue, nonneoplastic brain tissue, or PBMCs (not recorded which). The V call is TRBV6-6, the J call TRBJ2-2, with 9 positions matching TRBD2. The CDR3 loop reads CTSSKRRLAGKTGELFF. DNA of the CDR3: TGTACCAGCAGTAAACGTCGCCTAGCGGGGAAGACCGGGGAGCTGTTTTTT.